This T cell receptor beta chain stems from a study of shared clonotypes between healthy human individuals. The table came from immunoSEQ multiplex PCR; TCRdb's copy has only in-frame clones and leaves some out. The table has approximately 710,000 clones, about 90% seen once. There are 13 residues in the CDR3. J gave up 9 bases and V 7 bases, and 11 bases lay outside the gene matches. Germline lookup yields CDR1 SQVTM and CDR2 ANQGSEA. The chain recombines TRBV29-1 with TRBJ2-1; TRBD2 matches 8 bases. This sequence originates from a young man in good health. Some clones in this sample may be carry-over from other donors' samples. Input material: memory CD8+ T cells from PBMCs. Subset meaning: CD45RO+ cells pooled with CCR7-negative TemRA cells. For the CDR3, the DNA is TGCAGCGCTTCGGGACTAGGGGTTAGTGAGCAGTTCTTC. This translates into CSASGLGVSEQFF.